This T cell receptor (beta chain) was identified during a study of cytomegalovirus exposure and HLA in healthy donors. The study, taken as a whole, reports: Donors were assumed by presence/absence analyses to have roughly uniform sequencing depth.

Germline lookup yields CDR1 LGHNA and CDR2 YSLEER. V was clipped by 4 bases and J by 6 bases; unmatched bases: 2. CDR3 size: 14 residues. As concerns this clone: Its antigen is still unknown.

PCR employed 60 Vbeta and 13 Jbeta primers. The assay was immunoSEQ multiplex PCR, and TCRdb's table has in-frame clones only and misses some. Here the sample spans tens of thousands of clones, less than 75% being singletons. This sequence originates from a man aged 40-49 years in good health and CMV-seropositive. The sample taken for sequencing was PBMCs. J is TRBJ2-3 and V is TRBV4-3; 12 bases are a match to TRBD1. CDR3 sequence (DNA): TGCGCCAGCAGCCTGGGACAGGGGGCGGATACGCAGTATTTT. Residues: CASSLGQGADTQYF.